The 29 T cell receptor beta chains below were found in one sample sequenced in a study of cytomegalovirus exposure and HLA in healthy donors. The PCR used 60 Vbeta and 13 Jbeta primers. Here immunoSEQ multiplex PCR was the method, and the copy in TCRdb shows in-frame clones only, minus some. The sample has more than 150,000 clones; just under 80% are singletons. The specimen sequenced was PBMCs. Receptors originate from a woman in her twenties or thirties in good health and CMV-seronegative.

This clone was observed once. The chain links TRBV11-1 to TRBJ1-2, with 9 bases matching TRBD1. Germline trimming cut 4 bases from V and 5 bases from J; bases unmatched to any gene: 8. Germline CDR1 reads SGHAT; CDR2 reads FQDESV (reference sequence). The CDR3 totals 15 residues. The CDR3 region has the DNA TGTGCCAGCAGCTCGGGACAGGGTGGAAGGTATGGCTACACCTTC. Encoded protein: CASSSGQGGRYGYTF.

V and J are TRBV29-1 and TRBJ2-7, with TRBD1 matching over 7 bases. The germline CDR1 and CDR2 sequences are SQVTM and ANQGSEA. Trimming at V came to 6 bases and at J to 2 bases, leaving 10 bases not matched to a gene. This CDR3 is 14 amino acids long. CDR3 coding DNA: TGCAGCGTACTAAAGGGGACAGTCGCCTACGAGCAGTACTTC. Translating gives CSVLKGTVAYEQYF.

The chain carries TRBV20-1 and TRBJ1-1, with no clear D. From germline, CDR1 is DFQATT and CDR2 SNEGSKA (reference sequence). This CDR3 region has 11 residues. V was pared by 3 bases and J by 11 bases, with 13 bases between. This CDR3 reads CSASSTQPAFF. CDR3 DNA sequence: TGCAGTGCTAGTTCCACACAACCGGCTTTCTTT.

The gene calls are TRBV5-6 and TRBJ2-5, with D tentatively TRBD2 (5 bases). Trimming cost V 0 bases and J 6 bases, with 21 bases left between them. Looked up from germline, CDR1 is SGHDT and CDR2 is YYEEEE. CDR3 length: 17 amino acids. DNA for the CDR3: TGTGCCAGCAGCTTGGCCCCGGGCAACGGGGATTTGCAGACCCAGTACTTC. This codes for CASSLAPGNGDLQTQYF.

The chain is built from TRBV7-2 and TRBJ2-7, with a weak D call TRBD2 (5 bases). The CDR3 has 14 amino acids. Deletions cut 8 bases from V and 3 bases from J, with 17 bases between. Germline lookup yields CDR1 SGHTA and CDR2 FQGNSA. CDR3 coding DNA: TGTGCCAGCTCCCTCGCGGGTGTGGGCTACGAGCAGTACTTC. Protein: CASSLAGVGYEQYF.

This chain connects TRBV7-9 to TRBJ2-5; maybe TRBD2 (5 bases). V was clipped by 3 bases and J by 1 base, with 6 bases between them. CDR3 length equals 13 residues. In germline, CDR1 is SEHNR, CDR2 FQNEAQ (reference sequence). CDR3: CASSFAGQETQYF. The CDR3 bases are TGTGCCAGCAGCTTCGCGGGCCAAGAGACCCAGTACTTC. Full variable domain (rest looked up from reference TRBV7-9 and TRBJ2-5): DTGVSQNPRHKITKRGQNVTFRCDPISEHNRLYWYRQTLGQGPEFLTYFQNEAQLEKSRLLSDRFSAERPKGSFSTLEIQRTEQGDSAMYLCASSFAGQETQYFGPGTRLLVL.

The chain carries TRBV27 and TRBJ2-7, with TRBD2 matching 10 bases. The CDR3 consists of 14 residues. Germline trimming cut 6 bases from V and 3 bases from J; bases unmatched to any gene: 5. In germline, CDR1 is MNHEY, CDR2 SMNVEV (reference sequence). CDR3 residues: CASSRSGGYYEQYF. For the CDR3, the DNA is TGTGCCAGCAGCCGTAGCGGGGGGTACTACGAGCAGTACTTC.

V is TRBV7-9 and J is TRBJ2-5; D gene uncertain. Trimming cost V 5 bases and J 1 base, with 11 bases left between them. The germline gives CDR1 SEHNR, CDR2 FQNEAQ (reference sequence). The CDR3 is 14 amino acids. CDR3: CASSPPPGQETQYF. The CDR3 coding sequence is TGTGCCAGCAGCCCCCCTCCCGGCCAAGAGACCCAGTACTTC.

The rearrangement links TRBV6-1 to TRBJ2-1; TRBD2 aligns across 9 bases. Germline assignment: CDR1 MNHNS and CDR2 SASEGT. The CDR3 runs 17 residues. The trim removed 2 bases at V and 0 bases at J, leaving 5 bases unmatched. As DNA, the CDR3 is TGTGCCAGCAGTGAAATTCCTAGCGGGGCCTCCTACAATGAGCAGTTCTTC. This gives the protein CASSEIPSGASYNEQFF.

This rearrangement joins TRBV19 to TRBJ1-5, with 7 nucleotides matching TRBD1. This CDR3 is 13 amino acids long. Germline V gene sequence: CDR1 LNHDA, CDR2 SQIVND (reference sequence). J lost 5 bases, V lost 4 bases, and 2 bases had no gene match. CDR3 DNA: TGTGCCAGTAGTAACAGGGGCCATCAGCCCCAGCATTTT. This encodes CASSNRGHQPQHF.

The chain recombines TRBV7-9 with TRBJ2-2; unclear D gene. CDR3 length: 12 amino acids. The V gene's germline CDR1 is SEHNR and CDR2 FQNEAQ (reference sequence). Trimming cost V 3 bases and J 9 bases, with 8 bases left between them. The CDR3 nucleotides read TGTGCCAGCAGCTTCAGAGACAGGGAGCTGTTTTTT. It is translated as CASSFRDRELFF. Full variable domain (outside the CDR3, taken from reference TRBV7-9 and TRBJ2-2): DTGVSQNPRHKITKRGQNVTFRCDPISEHNRLYWYRQTLGQGPEFLTYFQNEAQLEKSRLLSDRFSAERPKGSFSTLEIQRTEQGDSAMYLCASSFRDRELFFGEGSRLTVL.

The chain links TRBV5-1 to TRBJ2-3; 10 positions match TRBD2. Germline CDR1 SGHRS, CDR2 YFSETQ. The CDR3 runs 16 residues. V was clipped by 0 bases and J by 4 bases; unmatched bases: 5. CDR3 in DNA: TGCGCCAGCAGCTTGGATAGAGCGGGGGGGGCAGATACGCAGTATTTT. The encoded protein is CASSLDRAGGADTQYF.

The rearrangement joins TRBV2 to TRBJ1-5; 7 positions agree with TRBD1. CDR1 SNHLY and CDR2 FYNNEI come from the germline V gene. CDR3 length equals 17 residues. V lost 6 bases and J lost 0; bases outside the gene matches: 11. The DNA for the CDR3 is TGTGCCAGCAGCCCTGACAGGGCGAGTTATAGCAATCAGCCCCAGCATTTT. Its translation: CASSPDRASYSNQPQHF.

The chain joins TRBV9 to TRBJ1-2, with D perhaps matching TRBD1 (5 bases). The CDR3 covers 12 residues. Per the germline V gene, CDR1 is SGDLS and CDR2 is YYNGEE. With 6 bases removed from V and 13 bases from J, the gap between germline ends came to 19 bases. CDR3 sequence: CASTGLSPSLTF. DNA for the CDR3: TGTGCCAGCACGGGACTCTCCCCCTCTCTCACCTTC.

The V gene is TRBV19, the J gene TRBJ2-7; no firm D call. Deletions cut 5 bases from V and 5 bases from J, with 13 bases between. This CDR3 is 13 amino acids long. Germline CDR1 reads LNHDA; CDR2 reads SQIVND (reference sequence). CDR3 bases: TGTGCCAGTAGTCCGGAGACTCGAAACGAGCAGTACTTC. Translating it yields CASSPETRNEQYF. The full variable domain, its missing parts supplied by reference TRBV19 and TRBJ2-7, is DGGITQSPKYLFRKEGQNVTLSCEQNLNHDAMYWYRQDPGQGLRLIYYSQIVNDFQKGDIAEGYSVSREKKESFPLTVTSAQKNPTAFYLCASSPETRNEQYFGPGTRLTVT.

The chain couples TRBV18 to TRBJ2-3; 9 positions match TRBD2. CDR1 is KGHSH and CDR2 is LQKENI in the germline V gene. Losses at the gene ends were 1 base for V and 6 bases for J; bases not matched to a gene: 5. The CDR3 is 15 amino acids. As DNA, the CDR3 is TGTGCCAGCTCACCACAGGCTAGCGGGGCGGATACGCAGTATTTT. This gives the protein CASSPQASGADTQYF.

The rearrangement links TRBV30 to TRBJ1-2, with a possible D match to TRBD1 (5 bases). Trimming pared 0 bases from V and 7 bases from J, leaving 12 bases between. Per the germline V gene, CDR1 is GTSNPN and CDR2 is SVGIG (reference sequence). The length of the CDR3 is 13 residues. The DNA of the CDR3 is TGTGCCTGGAGTGTGGGCGGGACGGGTGGCTACACCTTC. It encodes CAWSVGGTGGYTF.

The chain links TRBV2 to TRBJ1-1; the match to TRBD1 covers 8 bases. The germline gives CDR1 SNHLY, CDR2 FYNNEI. The CDR3 covers 17 residues. The junction had 15 bases not matched to a gene; V was cut back by 2 bases and J by 7 bases. CDR3 in DNA: TGTGCCAGCAGTGAAACGGGGACAGGACATATCGCCGGTGAAGCTTTCTTT. This codes for CASSETGTGHIAGEAFF.

This clone is a singleton in its sample. This chain links TRBV7-9 with TRBJ2-1; 7 positions match TRBD1. V lost 4 bases, J lost 6 bases, and 12 bases stayed unmatched. The CDR3 is 16 residues long. The germline CDR1 and CDR2 sequences are SEHNR and FQNEAQ (reference sequence). CDR3 residues: CASSSTGTVGSNEQFF. The CDR3 coding sequence is TGTGCCAGCAGCTCCACCGGGACAGTGGGAAGCAATGAGCAGTTCTTC.

J is TRBJ2-3 and V is TRBV5-1, with 7 nucleotides matching TRBD2. The CDR3 spans 15 residues. The junction had 5 bases not matched to a gene; V was cut back by 3 bases and J by 1 base. Germline CDR1 SGHRS, CDR2 YFSETQ. The CDR3 here is CASSYGRGGTDTQYF. The DNA for the CDR3 is TGCGCCAGCAGCTATGGTCGGGGGGGCACAGATACGCAGTATTTT.

The chain joins TRBV19 to TRBJ2-5, with 11 bases aligning to TRBD2. This CDR3 has 15 residues. The V gene end was trimmed by 3 bases and the J gene end by 1 base; junction bases not matched to a gene: 1. The germline CDR1 and CDR2 sequences are LNHDA and SQIVND (reference sequence). The CDR3 protein is CASSIGTSGQETQYF. The CDR3 DNA reads TGTGCCAGTAGTATCGGGACTAGCGGCCAAGAGACCCAGTACTTC.

V usage is TRBV5-4 and J usage is TRBJ1-4, with a weak D call TRBD1 (5 bases). Germline V gives CDR1 SGHNT, CDR2 YYREEE (reference sequence). V was pared by 0 bases and J by 5 bases, with 11 bases between. The CDR3 contains 15 residues. CDR3 region: CASSLERGRNEKLFF. The CDR3 bases are TGTGCCAGCAGCTTGGAGCGGGGCCGCAATGAAAAACTGTTTTTT. Using reference TRBV5-4 and TRBJ1-4 for the parts outside the CDR3, the full variable domain is ETGVTQSPTHLIKTRGQQVTLRCSSQSGHNTVSWYQQALGQGPQFIFQYYREEENGRGNFPPRFSGLQFPNYSSELNVNALELDDSALYLCASSLERGRNEKLFFGSGTQLSVL.

The V gene is TRBV7-9, the J gene TRBJ2-7; D is ambiguous. Trimming pared 3 bases from V and 0 bases from J, leaving 6 bases between. Germline loops: CDR1 SEHNR, CDR2 FQNEAQ (reference sequence). This CDR3 comprises 13 residues. The CDR3 sequence: CASSFVSSYEQYF. Written as DNA, the CDR3 is TGTGCCAGCAGCTTCGTGAGCTCCTACGAGCAGTACTTC. Combining the CDR3 with reference TRBV7-9 and TRBJ2-7 gives the whole variable domain DTGVSQNPRHKITKRGQNVTFRCDPISEHNRLYWYRQTLGQGPEFLTYFQNEAQLEKSRLLSDRFSAERPKGSFSTLEIQRTEQGDSAMYLCASSFVSSYEQYFGPGTRLTVT.

The CDR3 loop reads CAWTAVQETQYF. The CDR3 nucleotides are TGTGCCTGGACGGCGGTTCAAGAGACCCAGTACTTC. The chain combines TRBV30 with TRBJ2-5; no definite D call. V shed 4 bases and J shed 2 bases, with 8 bases lying between them. CDR1 and CDR2 (germline): GTSNPN, SVGIG (reference sequence). The length of the CDR3 is 12 residues. Looking up the rest from reference TRBV30 and TRBJ2-5 gives the full variable domain: SQTIHQWPATLVQPVGSPLSLECTVEGTSNPNLYWYRQAAGRGLQLLFYSVGIGQISSEVPQNLSASRPQDRQFILSSKKLLLSDSGFYLCAWTAVQETQYFGPGTRLLVL.

The rearrangement links TRBV11-2 to TRBJ1-2; possibly TRBD1 for D (5 bases). The CDR3 extends over 16 amino acids. The germline V gene encodes CDR1 SGHAT and CDR2 FQNNGV. The V end lost 1 base, the J end lost 4 bases, and 16 bases lay between the germline ends. CDR3 DNA sequence: TGTGCCAGCAGCTTAGGGGGAGGCAGGGTGGTCTATGGCTACACCTTC. It translates to CASSLGGGRVVYGYTF.

CDR3 DNA: TGTGCCAGCAGTTTATCCGAGGGAGGGTACGAGCAGTACTTC. It translates to CASSLSEGGYEQYF. This chain links TRBV27 with TRBJ2-7, with 7 bases fitting TRBD2. CDR3 length: 14 residues. After removal of 0 bases from V and 4 bases from J, the junction contained 3 bases not matched to a gene. Germline V gene lookup returns CDR1 MNHEY and CDR2 SMNVEV (reference sequence).

J is TRBJ1-6 and V is TRBV19; 8 bases align to TRBD1. Germline loops: CDR1 LNHDA, CDR2 SQIVND (reference sequence). With V trimmed by 0 bases and J by 7 bases, 14 bases remained unmatched. The CDR3 contains 19 residues. This CDR3 reads CASSIDWPYETGVNSPLHF. The CDR3 DNA reads as TGTGCCAGTAGTATAGATTGGCCCTACGAGACAGGGGTGAATTCACCCCTCCACTTT.

The V call is TRBV2, the J call TRBJ2-5; TRBD2 agrees at 12 bases. The germline CDR1 and CDR2 sequences are SNHLY and FYNNEI. CDR3 length equals 15 residues. Trimming removed 6 bases from V and 5 bases from J; junction bases left unmatched: 7. This chain's CDR3 is CASSGGLAGKETQYF. As DNA, the CDR3 is TGTGCCAGCAGCGGTGGACTAGCGGGGAAGGAGACCCAGTACTTC.

The rearrangement joins TRBV15 to TRBJ1-4, with TRBD1 identical over 8 bases. The CDR3 has 17 amino acids. Looked up from germline, CDR1 is LNHNV and CDR2 is YYDKDF (reference sequence). V lost 2 bases, J lost 5 bases, and 10 bases stayed unmatched. Here the CDR3 reads CATSRSGAGGGNEKLFF. In DNA form, the CDR3 reads TGTGCCACCAGCAGATCGGGAGCAGGGGGCGGGAATGAAAAACTGTTTTTT.